This entry concerns a single T cell receptor (beta chain). The sample originates from a study of cytomegalovirus exposure and HLA in healthy donors. Primers for the PCR totalled 60 Vbeta and 13 Jbeta. TCRdb keeps only in-frame clones here, not all; method: immunoSEQ multiplex PCR. The sample records approximately 130,000 clones, roughly four fifths being singletons. Germline V gene sequence: CDR1 LNHNV, CDR2 YYDKDF (reference sequence). Trimming pared 5 bases from V and 1 base from J, leaving 17 bases between. The CDR3 loop spans 16 amino acids. This chain connects TRBV15 to TRBJ1-1; weak D call: TRBD1 (6 bases). The receptor's source is a middle-aged man in good health and CMV-seronegative. The material sequenced was PBMCs. The CDR3 loop reads CATSVRQAIENTEAFF. DNA for the CDR3: TGTGCCACCAGCGTACGACAGGCTATCGAGAACACTGAAGCTTTCTTT.